One and the same sample provided the 29 T cell receptor beta chains below, sequenced in a study of blood T cell repertoires in COVID-19. Profiling relied on immunoSEQ multiplex PCR, and the TCRdb table lists in-frame clones only, not all of them. The sample has some 300,000 clones, about 90% seen once. Specimen: PBMCs or T cells enriched from blood (not recorded which). All receptors come from a woman in her 30s who had recovered from COVID-19.

The chain carries TRBV6-5 and TRBJ1-5, with a possible D match to TRBD1 (5 bases). The CDR3 totals 13 residues. Germline CDR1 reads MNHEY; CDR2 reads SVGAGI. With 7 bases removed from V and 7 bases from J, the gap between germline ends came to 14 bases. The CDR3 DNA sequence: TGTGCCAGCATCGAGACAGAAAGGCAGCCCCAGCATTTT. The encoded protein is CASIETERQPQHF.

The chain employs TRBV2 and TRBJ1-4; 9 bases map to TRBD1. The CDR3 has 14 amino acids. CDR1 is SNHLY and CDR2 is FYNNEI in the germline V gene. J was trimmed by 5 bases and V by 4 bases; bases with no gene match: 2. CDR3 in amino acids: CASSGTGVNEKLFF. The CDR3 nucleotides read TGTGCCAGCAGTGGGACAGGGGTCAATGAAAAACTGTTTTTT.

This clone was picked up many times. This rearrangement joins TRBV2 to TRBJ1-1; D possibly corresponds to TRBD1 (6 bases). The CDR3 totals 13 residues. Trimming pared 11 bases from V and 1 base from J, leaving 14 bases between. Germline lookup yields CDR1 SNHLY and CDR2 FYNNEI. The CDR3 loop reads CAGTRTANTEAFF. CDR3 DNA: TGTGCCGGCACGCGGACAGCGAACACTGAAGCTTTCTTT. The variable domain in full, completed from reference TRBV2 and TRBJ1-1, reads EPEVTQTPSHQVTQMGQEVILRCVPISNHLYFYWYRQILGQKVEFLVSFYNNEISEKSEIFDDQFSVERPDGSNFTLKIRSTKLEDSAMYFCAGTRTANTEAFFGQGTRLTVV.

In this sample, this clone turned up a few times. The V call is TRBV30, the J call TRBJ2-5; maybe TRBD2 (5 bases). Trimming stripped 0 bases from V and 3 bases from J, with 11 bases between. The CDR3 is made up of 14 amino acids. Germline V gene data show CDR1 as GTSNPN and CDR2 as SVGIG (reference sequence). The CDR3 reads CAWSVLGGKETQYF. The CDR3 DNA is TGTGCCTGGAGTGTACTTGGAGGAAAAGAGACCCAGTACTTC.

The chain is built from TRBV9 and TRBJ2-5; 7 positions agree with TRBD1. V dropped 0 bases and J dropped 0; count of bases not matched to a gene: 5. This CDR3 comprises 16 residues. Germline V gives CDR1 SGDLS, CDR2 YYNGEE. CDR3 loop: CASSVGRDSNQETQYF. CDR3 nucleotides: TGTGCCAGCAGCGTAGGCCGGGACAGTAACCAAGAGACCCAGTACTTC.

This CDR3 is CASSWPEGKGNTIYF. In nucleotides, the CDR3 is TGTGCCAGCAGCTGGCCAGAGGGCAAAGGAAACACCATATATTTT. This chain uses TRBV11-2 with TRBJ1-3; no clear D. This CDR3 has 15 amino acids. Per the germline V gene, CDR1 is SGHAT and CDR2 is FQNNGV. V lost 4 bases, J lost 4 bases, and 14 bases lay in between.

This rearrangement joins TRBV3-1 (or the pseudogene TRBV3-2) to TRBJ2-5, with TRBD1 as a possible D gene (6 bases). The CDR3 totals 17 residues. V was shortened by 1 base and J by 5 bases, with 20 bases between the two germline ends. CDR1 is LGHDT and CDR2 is YNNKEL in the germline V gene (reference sequence). CDR3 sequence (DNA): TGTGCCAGCAGCCAAGGGGCGGCGTACAGGGTGTCCGAGACCCAGTACTTC. Residues: CASSQGAAYRVSETQYF.

The rearrangement uses TRBV19 and TRBJ1-5; 7 bases line up with TRBD1. The CDR3 extends over 18 amino acids. With 4 bases clipped from V and 1 base from J, the junction kept 13 bases outside the gene matches. In germline, CDR1 is LNHDA, CDR2 SQIVND (reference sequence). DNA of the CDR3: TGTGCCAGTAGTACTACCGCGACAGGGCGGATCAGCAATCAGCCCCAGCATTTT. It codes for CASSTTATGRISNQPQHF.

V and J are TRBV5-5 and TRBJ1-6; TRBD1 might be the D (5 bases). V lost 0 bases, J lost 9 bases, and 16 bases lay in between. The CDR3 spans 16 residues. Per germline, CDR1 SGHKS and CDR2 YYEKEE (reference sequence). This CDR3 is CASSLGFGGSGSPLHF. The CDR3 nucleotides read TGTGCCAGCAGCTTGGGGTTCGGGGGGAGCGGTTCACCCCTCCACTTT.

This chain joins TRBV7-2 and TRBJ2-7; TRBD1 agrees at 9 bases. Germline V lookup: CDR1 SGHTA, CDR2 FQGNSA. V lost 5 bases to trimming and J lost 7 bases; unmatched junction nucleotides: 15. CDR3 length: 16 amino acids. The CDR3 protein is CASSPRNYGTGSEQYF. As DNA, the CDR3 is TGTGCCAGCAGCCCCCGAAACTACGGGACAGGGTCTGAGCAGTACTTC.

The chain combines TRBV5-1 with TRBJ2-5; 7 nucleotides line up with TRBD1. The V gene's germline CDR1 is SGHRS and CDR2 YFSETQ. This CDR3 is 14 amino acids long. The J segment lost 2 bases and the V segment lost 1 base, leaving 2 bases of the junction unmatched. The CDR3 spells CASSLRTGQETQYF. CDR3 DNA sequence: TGCGCCAGCAGCTTGAGGACAGGTCAAGAGACCCAGTACTTC.

The chain couples TRBV27 to TRBJ1-5; D ambiguous. CDR1 and CDR2 from the germline V gene are MNHEY and SMNVEV (reference sequence). Deletions cut 2 bases from V and 2 bases from J, with 10 bases between. This CDR3 has 15 residues. The CDR3 is CASSLRGYGNQPQHF. CDR3 bases: TGTGCCAGCAGTTTACGAGGTTACGGCAATCAGCCCCAGCATTTT.

The chain is built from TRBV5-5 and TRBJ1-2, with 7 bases lining up with TRBD1. The V and J ends lost 0 bases and 3 bases, in that order; junction bases with no gene match: 5. CDR1 is SGHKS, CDR2 YYEKEE, per germline (reference sequence). This CDR3 is built from 15 residues. The CDR3 is CASSLEGQTYYGYTF. The CDR3 bases are TGTGCCAGCAGCTTGGAGGGACAGACATACTATGGCTACACCTTC.

The J gene is TRBJ2-7, the V gene TRBV5-1, with D perhaps matching TRBD1 (5 bases). This CDR3 spans 14 amino acids. The germline V gene encodes CDR1 SGHRS and CDR2 YFSETQ. Trimming stripped 4 bases from V and 0 bases from J, with 11 bases between. The CDR3 region has the DNA TGCGCCAGCAGCGTCGACAGAGTCTCCTACGAGCAGTACTTC. It encodes CASSVDRVSYEQYF.

The rearrangement uses TRBV28 and TRBJ2-3; 7 positions agree with TRBD1. The CDR3 totals 15 residues. Trimming took 2 bases from V and 2 from J; bases not matched to a gene: 4. Looked up from germline, CDR1 is MDHEN and CDR2 is SYDVKM. This chain's CDR3 is CASSLRDSFTDTQYF. CDR3 sequence (DNA): TGTGCCAGCAGTTTACGGGACAGCTTCACAGATACGCAGTATTTT.

The chain has TRBV11-3 and TRBJ2-2; no definite D call. V lost 0 bases to trimming and J lost 5 bases, with 7 bases between them. The CDR3 runs to 14 residues. Germline CDR1 SGHNT, CDR2 YENEEA. CDR3 loop: CASSLDRGTGELFF. CDR3 DNA sequence: TGTGCCAGCAGCTTAGATCGCGGAACCGGGGAGCTGTTTTTT.

The V call is TRBV7-9, the J call TRBJ2-5, with D possibly TRBD2 on 6 matching bases. There are 17 residues in the CDR3. Trimming removed 1 base at V and 4 bases at J, with 19 bases between. Per germline, CDR1 SEHNR and CDR2 FQNEAQ (reference sequence). The CDR3 DNA follows: TGTGCCAGCAGCTTAGAGATCCGGGGGTTTGGTTTAGAGACCCAGTACTTC. Translating it yields CASSLEIRGFGLETQYF.

The chain carries TRBV11-2 and TRBJ1-2; 7 nucleotides agree with TRBD1. The CDR3 runs 13 residues. CDR1 and CDR2 (germline): SGHAT, FQNNGV. Losses at the gene ends were 5 bases for V and 2 bases for J; bases not matched to a gene: 2. The CDR3 is CASSQGQNYGYTF. Here the CDR3 DNA reads TGTGCCAGCAGCCAGGGACAGAACTATGGCTACACCTTC.

Comments on this clone: This same CDR3 is encoded by further DNA sequences in the sample. The V call is TRBV11-3, the J call TRBJ1-1, with 7 positions matching TRBD1. Germline CDR1 SGHNT, CDR2 YENEEA. J gave up 5 bases and V 2 bases, and 2 bases lay outside the gene matches. The CDR3 is 13 amino acids. CDR3 sequence (DNA): TGTGCCAGCAGCTTACAGGGGGGTACTGAAGCTTTCTTT. This gives the protein CASSLQGGTEAFF. Full variable domain (outside the CDR3, taken from reference TRBV11-3 and TRBJ1-1): EAGVVQSPRYKIIEKKQPVAFWCNPISGHNTLYWYLQNLGQGPELLIRYENEEAVDDSQLPKDRFSAERLKGVDSTLKIQPAELGDSAVYLCASSLQGGTEAFFGQGTRLTVV.

This chain connects TRBV18 to TRBJ1-5; TRBD1 might be the D (6 bases). Trimming took 2 bases from V and 6 from J, leaving 11 bases between them. This CDR3 has 14 residues. Per germline, CDR1 KGHSH and CDR2 LQKENI. The CDR3 DNA is TGTGCCAGCTCACCAGAACAGGGCTTTCAGCCCCAGCATTTT. This codes for CASSPEQGFQPQHF.

This clone was observed a few times. The genes are TRBV19 and TRBJ2-7; no reliable D call. V lost 5 bases, J lost 3 bases, and 5 bases lay in between. Germline V gene lookup returns CDR1 LNHDA and CDR2 SQIVND (reference sequence). The CDR3 loop spans 11 amino acids. The CDR3 DNA reads TGTGCCAGTAGTCGCGGCTACGAGCAGTACTTC. Protein product: CASSRGYEQYF.

The CDR3 sequence is CASRPGELNEKLFF. As DNA, the CDR3 is TGTGCCAGCAGGCCCGGGGAGCTTAATGAAAAACTGTTTTTT. This chain joins TRBV7-9 and TRBJ1-4, with unresolved D. Trimming left V 6 bases short and J 4 bases short, with 12 bases between. CDR3 size: 14 residues. The germline V gene has CDR1 SEHNR and CDR2 FQNEAQ (reference sequence).

The rearrangement uses TRBV4-3 and TRBJ1-4; D is unresolved. The V gene's germline CDR1 is LGHNA and CDR2 YSLEER. V lost 9 bases, J lost 11 bases, and 10 bases lay in between. This CDR3 contains 10 residues. The CDR3 loop reads CARRSGKLFF. The CDR3 nucleotides read TGCGCCAGGAGGAGCGGCAAACTGTTTTTT.

The chain links TRBV29-1 to TRBJ2-1, with D maybe TRBD1 (5 bases). The CDR3 totals 14 residues. Germline V gives CDR1 SQVTM, CDR2 ANQGSEA. V shed 1 base and J shed 4 bases, with 11 bases lying between them. The CDR3 spells CSVEGQGLYNEQFF. As DNA, the CDR3 is TGCAGCGTTGAAGGGCAGGGCCTATACAATGAGCAGTTCTTC.

The V and J genes are TRBV29-1 and TRBJ1-4; 9 bases map to TRBD1. V lost 5 bases to trimming and J lost 8 bases; unmatched junction nucleotides: 3. The CDR3 contains 12 residues. Germline loops: CDR1 SQVTM, CDR2 ANQGSEA. DNA of the CDR3: TGCAGCGTTACAGGGGGCGACGAAAAACTGTTTTTT. This codes for CSVTGGDEKLFF.

As DNA, the CDR3 is TGCGCCAGCAGCCAAGAATTCATCCATAATGAAAAACTGTTTTTT. Translated: CASSQEFIHNEKLFF. The V call is TRBV4-1, the J call TRBJ1-4, with D unresolved. This CDR3 contains 15 residues. Deletions cut 0 bases from V and 4 bases from J, with 9 bases between. The germline V gene encodes CDR1 MGHRA and CDR2 YSYEKL.

This clone showed up just once. The rearrangement joins TRBV20-1 to TRBJ1-2; D remains ambiguous. The germline CDR1 and CDR2 sequences are DFQATT and SNEGSKA (reference sequence). CDR3 size: 10 residues. V was trimmed by 6 bases and J by 8 bases, leaving 10 bases between them. DNA for the CDR3: TGCAGTGCCACGATTCGGGGCTACACCTTC. This codes for CSATIRGYTF.

The chain employs TRBV2 and TRBJ2-3; tentatively, D is TRBD2 (5 bases). V was cut by 3 bases and J by 1 base, with 11 bases left in between. The CDR3 consists of 15 residues. The germline V gene has CDR1 SNHLY and CDR2 FYNNEI. The CDR3 reads CASSETGVGTDTQYF. The CDR3 DNA follows: TGTGCCAGCAGTGAGACCGGGGTTGGCACAGATACGCAGTATTTT.

This chain connects TRBV7-9 to TRBJ1-2; TRBD1 agrees at 9 bases. The junction had 8 bases not matched to a gene; V was cut back by 4 bases and J by 2 bases. The CDR3 covers 16 residues. The germline V gene has CDR1 SEHNR and CDR2 FQNEAQ (reference sequence). The CDR3 DNA sequence: TGTGCCAGCAGCTCCCGGGACAGGGCGGACAACTATGGCTACACCTTC. This gives the protein CASSSRDRADNYGYTF.